This TCR beta chain came from a study of T cells after posttransplantation cyclophosphamide. Study-level results: After PTCy, TRB diversity resembled that of CNI/methotrexate controls. Later blood repertoires were often dominated by clones from the donor CD8+ memory compartment. Blood and skin or GI T cell repertoires showed limited TRB overlap.

This clone was counted at least ten times. Its specificity is not known. Sequenced by immunoSEQ multiplex PCR; TCRdb stores in-frame clones only, minus some. The sample presents over 10,000 clones, none singletons. The CDR3 has 15 amino acids. CDR1 and CDR2 (germline): MGHRA, YSYEKL. Trimming left V 0 bases short and J 5 bases short, with 13 bases between. Cyclophosphamide on days +3 and +4 followed busulfan-fludarabine conditioning and a marrow graft. The sequence came from a female patient aged 35 to 55 who received an allogeneic stem cell transplant from an unrelated donor, was CMV-positive, and had acute GVHD only. Part of the T cells may come from the graft donor. This specimen was PBMCs, taken after allogeneic stem cell transplant with posttransplant cyclophosphamide. The chain is built from TRBV4-1 and TRBJ1-2; TRBD1 might be the D (6 bases). The CDR3 DNA sequence: TGCGCCAGCAGCCAAGAAACAGGGTTAAATTATGGCTACACCTTC. It specifies CASSQETGLNYGYTF.